These 12 T cell receptor beta chains were all obtained from the same sample, sequenced in a study of glioma-infiltrating T cells after dendritic cell vaccination. Documented time point: after dendritic cell vaccination, including at tumor progression/relapse. The assay was immunoSEQ multiplex PCR, and TCRdb's table has in-frame clones only and misses some. The sample records approximately 92,000 clones, 80% being singletons. Sequencing was performed on blood, taken after dendritic cell vaccination. The receptors stem from a human donor with glioblastoma.

The V gene is TRBV4-2, the J gene TRBJ2-6; D is undetermined. Per germline, CDR1 LGHNA and CDR2 YNFKEQ. The CDR3 runs 15 residues. The germline V and J ends were trimmed by 0 bases and 1 base, with 4 bases remaining between them. CDR3 residues: CASSQDRSGANVLTF. CDR3 coding DNA: TGTGCCAGCAGCCAAGACAGATCTGGGGCCAACGTCCTGACTTTC.

The chain combines TRBV4-1 with TRBJ2-1, with 11 nucleotides matching TRBD2. This CDR3 has 15 amino acids. Trimming removed 2 bases from V and 4 bases from J; junction bases left unmatched: 1. Per the germline V gene, CDR1 is MGHRA and CDR2 is YSYEKL. The DNA of the CDR3 is TGCGCCAGCAGCCAACGACTAGCGGGGTACAATGAGCAGTTCTTC. Amino acids: CASSQRLAGYNEQFF.

The chain couples TRBV7-9 to TRBJ1-5; D is possibly TRBD1 (6 bases). CDR1 SEHNR and CDR2 FQNEAQ come from the germline V gene (reference sequence). The V gene lost 5 bases and the J gene lost 5 bases, with 16 bases spanning the gap. CDR3 length: 15 residues. The CDR3 nucleotides read TGTGCCAGCAGCGCACGCCAGGACAGACATCAGCCCCAGCATTTT. As protein: CASSARQDRHQPQHF.

V and J are TRBV6-1 and TRBJ1-4; D gene unclear. Germline lookup yields CDR1 MNHNS and CDR2 SASEGT. This CDR3 has 14 amino acids. V was cut by 5 bases and J by 0 bases, with 7 bases left in between. In DNA form, the CDR3 reads TGTGCCAGCAGTCAGAGGGCAACTAATGAAAAACTGTTTTTT. It translates to CASSQRATNEKLFF.

V gene TRBV19 combines with J gene TRBJ2-5, with D tentatively TRBD2 (6 bases). The germline gives CDR1 LNHDA, CDR2 SQIVND (reference sequence). The V gene lost 5 bases and the J gene lost 2 bases, with 15 bases spanning the gap. This CDR3 comprises 15 residues. This CDR3 reads CASSPIRGSQETQYF. The CDR3 nucleotides read TGTGCCAGTAGTCCTATCCGGGGGTCGCAAGAGACCCAGTACTTC.

About this clone itself: The sample carries other DNA sequences with the same CDR3. The CDR3 sequence: CASGLAGSGANVLTF. The CDR3 DNA reads TGTGCTAGTGGTTTGGCAGGGTCTGGGGCCAACGTCCTGACTTTC. This chain links TRBV12-5 with TRBJ2-6; TRBD1 might be the D (5 bases). Germline values: CDR1 LGHNT, CDR2 FRNRAP. This CDR3 region has 15 residues. With 1 base removed from V and 1 base from J, the gap between germline ends came to 5 bases.

The count of this clone is one. The rearrangement links TRBV30 to TRBJ1-2; D ambiguous. CDR3 size: 12 residues. V shed 0 bases and J shed 8 bases, with 10 bases lying between them. The germline CDR1 and CDR2 sequences are GTSNPN and SVGIG (reference sequence). This CDR3 is CAWSVPGSGYTF. The DNA of the CDR3 is TGTGCCTGGAGTGTACCGGGGTCCGGCTACACCTTC.

The chain couples TRBV5-1 to TRBJ2-1; a weak D match, TRBD2 (6 bases). The V and J ends lost 5 bases and 9 bases respectively, with 15 bases between them. The CDR3 is 13 amino acids. Germline CDR1 and CDR2: SGHRS and YFSETQ. CDR3 residues: CASSWDLLGEQFF. CDR3 nucleotides: TGCGCCAGCAGTTGGGACTTGCTGGGTGAGCAGTTCTTC. Supplemented by reference TRBV5-1 and TRBJ2-1, the full variable domain reads KAGVTQTPRYLIKTRGQQVTLSCSPISGHRSVSWYQQTPGQGLQFLFEYFSETQRNKGNFPGRFSGRQFSNSRSEMNVSTLELGDSALYLCASSWDLLGEQFFGPGTRLTVL.

This clone was picked up a small number of times. The chain combines TRBV21-1 with TRBJ1-2. TRBV21-1 is flagged as a pseudogene. This CDR3 spans 14 amino acids. CDR3 sequence (DNA): TGTGCCAGCAGCAAAGCGCTAGGACTATTTGGCTACACCTTC. Amino acid sequence: CASSKALGLFGYTF.

The chain combines TRBV2 with TRBJ1-2, with 9 bases aligning to TRBD1. Per germline, CDR1 SNHLY and CDR2 FYNNEI. The junction had 8 bases not matched to a gene; V was cut back by 7 bases and J by 5 bases. This CDR3 has 14 residues. CDR3 bases: TGTGCCAGCAATCAACAGGGGGCGAATTATGGCTACACCTTC. Translating it yields CASNQQGANYGYTF. Based on the CDR3 plus reference TRBV2 and TRBJ1-2, the full variable domain is EPEVTQTPSHQVTQMGQEVILRCVPISNHLYFYWYRQILGQKVEFLVSFYNNEISEKSEIFDDQFSVERPDGSNFTLKIRSTKLEDSAMYFCASNQQGANYGYTFGSGTRLTVV.

V gene TRBV28 combines with J gene TRBJ1-2; 7 nucleotides match TRBD1. Germline-derived CDR1 and CDR2 are MDHEN and SYDVKM. There are 16 residues in the CDR3. The junction had 11 bases not matched to a gene; V was cut back by 5 bases and J by 2 bases. DNA of the CDR3: TGTGCCAGCAGTCCGAGAGGACAGGACGTAAACTATGGCTACACCTTC. Protein sequence: CASSPRGQDVNYGYTF.

This clone was picked up a small number of times. V and J are TRBV6-6 and TRBJ2-2, with TRBD2 matching over 13 bases. The CDR3 length is 16 residues. CDR1 is MNHNY, CDR2 SVGAGI, per germline (reference sequence). Losses at the gene ends were 6 bases for V and 5 bases for J; bases not matched to a gene: 6. The CDR3 DNA follows: TGTGCCAGCAGCCGACTAGCGGGGGGTATAACCGGGGAGCTGTTTTTT. Amino acid sequence: CASSRLAGGITGELFF.